Listed here are 20 T cell receptor beta chains from one sample, sequenced in a study of blood T cell repertoires in COVID-19. The method was immunoSEQ multiplex PCR; TCRdb's version includes in-frame clones alone and lacks a portion of them. Found here are hundreds of thousands of clones, 89% of them singletons; the top ten hold approximately 12%. The sequencing input was peripheral blood. These receptors were taken from a woman in her sixties with acute or convalescent COVID-19.

The rearrangement links TRBV15 to TRBJ2-7, with a tentative D call TRBD1 (6 bases). V lost 4 bases and J 0 bases, leaving 16 bases between the germline ends. CDR3 length: 16 residues. Germline CDR1 reads LNHNV; CDR2 reads YYDKDF (reference sequence). In DNA form, the CDR3 reads TGTGCCACCAGCATTGGGTGGGCAGGGGTCTCCTACGAGCAGTACTTC. Protein product: CATSIGWAGVSYEQYF.

The chain employs TRBV29-1 and TRBJ2-1; 8 bases are a match to TRBD1. V lost 0 bases to trimming and J lost 2 bases; unmatched junction nucleotides: 9. Germline V gene data show CDR1 as SQVTM and CDR2 as ANQGSEA. This CDR3 spans 17 amino acids. DNA of the CDR3: TGCAGCGTTGAAGATGGGCCGGACAGGGCTCCCTACAATGAGCAGTTCTTC. Translated: CSVEDGPDRAPYNEQFF.

The gene calls are TRBV6-1 and TRBJ2-1; TRBD1 is a possible D gene (5 bases). This CDR3 has 19 residues. Per the germline V gene, CDR1 is MNHNS and CDR2 is SASEGT. Trimming cost V 0 bases and J 0 bases, with 18 bases left between them. CDR3: CASSEALIRTLSSYNEQFF. In DNA, the CDR3 is TGTGCCAGCAGTGAAGCCCTGATTCGGACACTTTCCTCCTACAATGAGCAGTTCTTC.

The chain combines TRBV5-4 with TRBJ2-3, with no clear D. Germline loops: CDR1 SGHNT, CDR2 YYREEE (reference sequence). The CDR3 contains 13 residues. Trimming pared 3 bases from V and 6 bases from J, leaving 11 bases between. The CDR3 region has the DNA TGTGCCAGCAGCTCTTGGGCCGACGATACGCAGTATTTT. This translates into CASSSWADDTQYF.

This chain's CDR3 is CASSGLMGLATNEKLFF. CDR3 nucleotides: TGTGCCAGCAGTGGATTGATGGGGCTTGCAACTAATGAAAAACTGTTTTTT. The rearrangement uses TRBV28 and TRBJ1-4; TRBD1 might be the D (5 bases). With 5 bases removed from V and 0 bases from J, the gap between germline ends came to 16 bases. The CDR3 covers 17 residues. Germline assignment: CDR1 MDHEN and CDR2 SYDVKM.

The V gene is TRBV4-3, the J gene TRBJ2-2, with D unclear. CDR1 LGHNA and CDR2 YSLEER come from the germline V gene. V was shortened by 4 bases and J by 6 bases, with 6 bases between the two germline ends. The CDR3 runs to 12 residues. The CDR3 reads CASSRWPGELFF. The CDR3 region has the DNA TGCGCCAGCAGCCGTTGGCCCGGGGAGCTGTTTTTT.

The chain uses TRBV9 and TRBJ1-1; 8 nucleotides match TRBD1. Germline lookup yields CDR1 SGDLS and CDR2 YYNGEE. The CDR3 totals 17 residues. The V segment lost 0 bases and the J segment 4 bases; nucleotides outside the gene matches: 11. CDR3 amino acids: CASSVGARGRLSTEAFF. CDR3 sequence (DNA): TGTGCCAGCAGCGTAGGAGCCAGGGGGCGTTTGAGCACTGAAGCTTTCTTT.

The V call is TRBV6-1, the J call TRBJ2-4; D unresolved. V lost 3 bases, J lost 0 bases, and 12 bases lay in between. Germline V gives CDR1 MNHNS, CDR2 SASEGT. This CDR3 has 16 residues. The CDR3 DNA follows: TGTGCCAGCAGTGATCAGGTAGAGCAAGCCAAAAACATTCAGTACTTC. Its translation: CASSDQVEQAKNIQYF.

The chain uses TRBV5-5 and TRBJ2-7; D unresolved. The CDR3 consists of 13 residues. Trimming left V 4 bases short and J 2 bases short, with 10 bases between. Germline-derived CDR1 and CDR2 are SGHKS and YYEKEE (reference sequence). The CDR3 nucleotides are TGTGCCAGCAGCGAGGATCCTGCCTACGAGCAGTACTTC. It is translated as CASSEDPAYEQYF. Full variable domain (rest looked up from reference TRBV5-5 and TRBJ2-7): DAGVTQSPTHLIKTRGQQVTLRCSPISGHKSVSWYQQVLGQGPQFIFQYYEKEERGRGNFPDRFSARQFPNYSSELNVNALLLGDSALYLCASSEDPAYEQYFGPGTRLTVT.

The chain couples TRBV7-3 to TRBJ1-1; 10 bases agree with TRBD1. The CDR3 loop spans 14 amino acids. CDR1 and CDR2 from the germline V gene are SGHTA and FQGTGA. V lost 4 bases to trimming and J lost 3 bases; unmatched junction nucleotides: 2. The CDR3 DNA sequence: TGTGCCAGCAGCTCTGGGACAGGGGACACTGAAGCTTTCTTT. Protein product: CASSSGTGDTEAFF.

V and J are TRBV6-5 and TRBJ1-2; TRBD1 might be the D (5 bases). V shed 2 bases and J shed 6 bases, with 7 bases lying between them. This CDR3 region has 12 residues. Germline CDR1 and CDR2: MNHEY and SVGAGI. The CDR3 coding sequence is TGTGCCAGCAGTTACCCAGGGAATGGCTACACCTTC. The encoded protein is CASSYPGNGYTF.

Only one count was recorded for this clone. The rearrangement links TRBV15 to TRBJ2-3, with D hard to call. Germline V CDR1 and CDR2: LNHNV, YYDKDF (reference sequence). V lost 5 bases and J 1 base, leaving 7 bases between the germline ends. This CDR3 contains 13 residues. CDR3 bases: TGTGCCACCAGCCGGTTGGGCACAGATACGCAGTATTTT. Translation gives CATSRLGTDTQYF.

Note on this clone: At one end, the junction sequence differs from germline, possibly due to a read error. The chain carries TRBV7-3 and TRBJ1-4; 7 bases align to TRBD1. The CDR3 contains 16 residues. Looked up from germline, CDR1 is SGHTA and CDR2 is FQGTGA. The CDR3 sequence: CASSLTGTATNEKLFF. For the CDR3, the DNA is TGTGCCAGCAGCCTAACCGGGACAGCAACTAATGAAAAACTGTTTTTT.

The chain has TRBV15 and TRBJ1-1; the D is unclear. The CDR3 extends over 12 amino acids. Germline V gene lookup returns CDR1 LNHNV and CDR2 YYDKDF (reference sequence). V was pared by 0 bases and J by 8 bases, with 7 bases between. The CDR3 loop is CATSRDGPEAFF. Here the CDR3 DNA reads TGTGCCACCAGCAGAGATGGCCCCGAAGCTTTCTTT.

This clone has a single count. The V call is TRBV11-2, the J call TRBJ1-6; D not certain. CDR3 length: 12 amino acids. Germline V CDR1 and CDR2: SGHAT, FQNNGV. V dropped 3 bases and J dropped 7 bases, with 4 bases sitting between them. CDR3 residues: CASSFANSPLHF. CDR3 nucleotide sequence: TGTGCCAGCAGCTTTGCGAATTCACCCCTCCACTTT.

The chain links TRBV15 to TRBJ2-7, with a weak D call TRBD2 (6 bases). From germline, CDR1 is LNHNV and CDR2 YYDKDF (reference sequence). The ends were cut back, 5 bases at V and 3 bases at J, with 14 bases in the middle. CDR3 length equals 14 residues. DNA for the CDR3: TGTGCCACCAGCGTCCGGAGGGATAACTACGAGCAGTACTTC. This encodes CATSVRRDNYEQYF.

The rearrangement uses TRBV5-1 and TRBJ2-7; 8 nucleotides line up with TRBD2. CDR3 length: 14 amino acids. V shed 0 bases, J shed 3 bases, and the junction held 2 bases outside the gene matches. CDR1 is SGHRS and CDR2 is YFSETQ in the germline V gene. CDR3 protein: CASSLGTSNYEQYF. The CDR3 DNA reads as TGCGCCAGCAGCTTGGGGACTAGCAACTACGAGCAGTACTTC.

This rearrangement joins TRBV6-5 to TRBJ2-2, with a weak D call TRBD1 (6 bases). CDR1 MNHEY and CDR2 SVGAGI come from the germline V gene. The CDR3 is made up of 14 amino acids. Trimming removed 7 bases from V and 0 bases from J, with 9 bases in between. The CDR3 loop is CASTWGPNTGELFF. The CDR3 nucleotides are TGTGCCAGCACCTGGGGGCCGAACACCGGGGAGCTGTTTTTT.

The chain recombines TRBV12-3 or TRBV12-4 with TRBJ1-1; a possible D gene is TRBD1 (5 bases). Deletions cut 7 bases from V and 4 bases from J, with 13 bases between. This CDR3 region has 13 residues. The CDR3: CASTRQLGTEAFF. CDR3 coding DNA: TGTGCCAGCACCCGACAGCTCGGCACTGAAGCTTTCTTT.

V usage is TRBV24-1 and J usage is TRBJ2-1; maybe TRBD1 (6 bases). The CDR3 covers 16 residues. In germline, CDR1 is KGHDR, CDR2 SFDVKD. The V gene lost 0 bases and the J gene lost 8 bases, with 16 bases spanning the gap. Written as DNA, the CDR3 is TGTGCCACCAGTGATTTGCGGCAGGGGAGTTCGGATGAGCAGTTCTTC. Encoded protein: CATSDLRQGSSDEQFF.